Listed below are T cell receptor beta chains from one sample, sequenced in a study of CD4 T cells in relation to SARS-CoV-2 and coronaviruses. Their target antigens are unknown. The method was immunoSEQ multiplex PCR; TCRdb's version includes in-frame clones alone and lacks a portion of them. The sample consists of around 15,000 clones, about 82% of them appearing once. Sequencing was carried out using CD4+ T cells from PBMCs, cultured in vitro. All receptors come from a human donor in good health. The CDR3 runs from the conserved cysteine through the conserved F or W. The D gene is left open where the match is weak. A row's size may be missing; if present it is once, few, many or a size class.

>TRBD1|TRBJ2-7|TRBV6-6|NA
TGTGCCAGCAGGACAGGGGGCTACGAGCAGTACTTC
CASRTGGYEQYF
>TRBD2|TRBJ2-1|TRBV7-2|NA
TGTGCCAGCAGCTTAGGGGGACTAGCGGGAGACGAGCAGTTCTTC
CASSLGGLAGDEQFF
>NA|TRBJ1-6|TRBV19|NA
TGTGCCAGTAGTATAGATCTTCAACGATCAGAATCACCCCTCCACTTT
CASSIDLQRSESPLHF
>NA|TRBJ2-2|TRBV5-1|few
TGCGCCAGCAGCTCCGGGACGTACGGGGCCGGGGAGCTGTTTTTT
CASSSGTYGAGELFF
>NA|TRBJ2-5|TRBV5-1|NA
TGCGCCAGCAGCTTCCTCATTCAGGGGGGGGAGACCCAGTACTTC
CASSFLIQGGETQYF
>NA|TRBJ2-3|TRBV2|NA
TGTGCCAGCAGTGAAGGAAGGAGGGGCACAGATACGCAGTATTTT
CASSEGRRGTDTQYF
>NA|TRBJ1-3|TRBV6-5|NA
TGTGCCAGCATCAAACAGGTATCTGGAAACACCATATATTTT
CASIKQVSGNTIYF
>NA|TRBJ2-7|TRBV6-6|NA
TGTGCCAGCAGAATGGAGACTAGGGGCATCGAGCAGTACTTC
CASRMETRGIEQYF
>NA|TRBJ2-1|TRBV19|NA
TGTGCCAGTAGATTGGGGGCTAGCTCCTACAATGAGCAGTTCTTC
CASRLGASSYNEQFF
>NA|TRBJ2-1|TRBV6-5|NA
TGTGCCAGCAGCTCCTGGCCGAATGAGCAGTTCTTC
CASSSWPNEQFF
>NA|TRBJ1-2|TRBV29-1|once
TGCAGCGTTGCCCCCGACAGATCTAACTATGGCTACACCTTC
CSVAPDRSNYGYTF
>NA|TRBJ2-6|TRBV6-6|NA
TGTGCCAGCAGTCCCCAAGCCGTTTTTGCATCCGTCCTGACTTTC
CASSPQAVFASVLTF
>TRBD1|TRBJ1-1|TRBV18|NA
TGTGCCAGCTCACGTTACAGGGGGCGCGAAACTGAAGCTTTCTTT
CASSRYRGRETEAFF
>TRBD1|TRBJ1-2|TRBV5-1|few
TGCGCCAGCAGCTTAAACCCCGGACAGGGGAATTATGGCTACACCTTC
CASSLNPGQGNYGYTF